This entry lists 19 T cell receptor beta chains sequenced from one sample in a study of neoadjuvant nivolumab and ipilimumab in lung cancer. Assay: immunoSEQ multiplex PCR; the TCRdb copy retains only in-frame clones and omits some. The table has under 50,000 clones, approximately 90% seen once. This specimen was blood, taken before neoadjuvant nivolumab, alone or with ipilimumab. The receptors shown here come from an adult with non-small cell lung cancer. Some clones in this sample may be carry-over from other donors' samples.

In its sample, this clone ranks as medium-sized. Written as DNA, the CDR3 is TGCGCCAGCAGCCAAGATCTAAGGGTTCGGGAGACCCAGTACTTC. It specifies CASSQDLRVRETQYF. V and J are TRBV4-3 and TRBJ2-5; D call uncertain. This CDR3 is built from 15 residues. CDR1 is LGHNA and CDR2 is YSLEER in the germline V gene. V lost 0 bases and J lost 5, with 13 bases in between.

V gene TRBV6-6 combines with J gene TRBJ2-7; no firm D call. The CDR3 is made up of 12 amino acids. Germline V gives CDR1 MNHNY, CDR2 SVGAGI (reference sequence). V was shortened by 6 bases and J by 3 bases, with 9 bases between the two germline ends. CDR3 sequence: CASSFSVYEQYF. CDR3 coding DNA: TGTGCCAGCAGCTTTAGTGTCTACGAGCAGTACTTC.

V is TRBV5-1 and J is TRBJ2-3; 15 positions agree with TRBD2. The V gene's germline CDR1 is SGHRS and CDR2 YFSETQ. The CDR3 loop spans 18 amino acids. V gave up 4 bases and J gave up 1 base; unmatched junction bases: 7. The CDR3 sequence is CASSLGLAGGPGTDTQYF. The DNA of the CDR3 is TGCGCCAGCAGCCTAGGACTAGCGGGAGGGCCGGGCACAGATACGCAGTATTTT.

This rearrangement joins TRBV9 to TRBJ2-7, with unresolved D. Trimming cost V 2 bases and J 1 base, with 10 bases left between them. Per germline, CDR1 SGDLS and CDR2 YYNGEE. The CDR3 is 14 amino acids. CDR3: CASSVLGSSYEQYF. The CDR3 coding sequence is TGTGCCAGCAGCGTCTTGGGGTCTTCCTACGAGCAGTACTTC.

The V gene is TRBV5-6, the J gene TRBJ1-5, with D perhaps matching TRBD1 (5 bases). Germline V CDR1 and CDR2: SGHDT, YYEEEE. This CDR3 is built from 15 residues. The germline V and J ends were trimmed by 4 bases and 7 bases, with 18 bases remaining between them. Here the CDR3 reads CASSPMGRENQPQHF. The CDR3 nucleotides are TGTGCCAGCAGCCCCATGGGCAGGGAAAACCAGCCCCAGCATTTT.

The V call is TRBV29-1, the J call TRBJ2-3; D is uncertain. This CDR3 has 13 amino acids. The germline V gene encodes CDR1 SQVTM and CDR2 ANQGSEA. V was shortened by 7 bases and J by 2 bases, with 13 bases between the two germline ends. CDR3 sequence (DNA): TGCAGCGCGCGCCAGGCCTACACAGATACGCAGTATTTT. As protein: CSARQAYTDTQYF.

The chain recombines TRBV6-1 with TRBJ1-2; D uncertain. The V and J ends lost 1 base and 2 bases respectively, with 2 bases between them. Per germline, CDR1 MNHNS and CDR2 SASEGT. The CDR3 runs 12 residues. The CDR3 bases are TGTGCCAGCAGTGAAGGGAACTATGGCTACACCTTC. Amino acid sequence: CASSEGNYGYTF.

The rearrangement joins TRBV6-6 to TRBJ2-7; D is possibly TRBD1 (6 bases). The germline V gene has CDR1 MNHNY and CDR2 SVGAGI (reference sequence). V shed 6 bases and J shed 3 bases, with 12 bases lying between them. This CDR3 comprises 13 residues. CDR3 nucleotide sequence: TGTGCCAGCAGCCCTGGACAGATCTACGAGCAGTACTTC. Protein: CASSPGQIYEQYF.

This chain uses TRBV19 with TRBJ1-2; unclear D gene. The V gene's germline CDR1 is LNHDA and CDR2 SQIVND (reference sequence). The V and J ends lost 4 bases and 8 bases respectively, with 11 bases between them. The CDR3 length is 12 residues. The CDR3 is CASSKQEGGYTF. The CDR3 nucleotides are TGTGCCAGTAGTAAGCAGGAGGGCGGCTACACCTTC.

The genes are TRBV23-1 and TRBJ1-4; tentatively, D is TRBD1 (6 bases). TRBV23-1 belongs to the ORF category, with a function that is uncertain. The ends were cut back, 3 bases at V and 0 bases at J, with 11 bases in the middle. The length of the CDR3 is 16 residues. The CDR3 sequence is CASSQGHGATNEKLFF. Written as DNA, the CDR3 is TGCGCCAGCAGTCAGGGACACGGAGCAACTAATGAAAAACTGTTTTTT.

The chain uses TRBV14 and TRBJ2-3; 7 bases are a match to TRBD1. Trimming removed 4 bases from V and 2 bases from J; junction bases left unmatched: 6. The V gene's germline CDR1 is SGHDN and CDR2 FVKESK. The CDR3 has 15 residues. The CDR3, as DNA: TGTGCCAGCAGCCGTCGACAGGGTAACACAGATACGCAGTATTTT. This gives the protein CASSRRQGNTDTQYF.

This rearrangement joins TRBV7-9 to TRBJ2-1, with TRBD2 as a possible D gene (7 bases). This CDR3 contains 17 residues. V shed 5 bases and J shed 1 base, with 18 bases lying between them. Germline V gene data show CDR1 as SEHNR and CDR2 as FQNEAQ (reference sequence). CDR3 DNA: TGTGCCAGCAGCCCCAAGGGGGTGCGGGAGTCCTACAATGAGCAGTTCTTC. It codes for CASSPKGVRESYNEQFF.

This clone was recorded only once. The chain is built from TRBV4-1 and TRBJ2-2; TRBD1 matches at 8 bases. This CDR3 has 16 amino acids. V gave up 3 bases and J gave up 6 bases; unmatched junction bases: 9. Germline CDR1 reads MGHRA; CDR2 reads YSYEKL. The CDR3 protein is CASSQATGAIAGELFF. CDR3 bases: TGCGCCAGCAGCCAGGCGACAGGGGCAATCGCCGGGGAGCTGTTTTTT.

The V and J genes are TRBV30 and TRBJ2-7, with 7 positions matching TRBD2. The CDR3 spans 14 residues. The V gene end was trimmed by 0 bases and the J gene end by 4 bases; junction bases not matched to a gene: 6. Germline lookup yields CDR1 GTSNPN and CDR2 SVGIG (reference sequence). In DNA form, the CDR3 reads TGTGCCTGGAGTGTGGGGGGGAAAGGATACGAGCAGTACTTC. This translates into CAWSVGGKGYEQYF. Using reference TRBV30 and TRBJ2-7 for the parts outside the CDR3, the full variable domain is SQTIHQWPATLVQPVGSPLSLECTVEGTSNPNLYWYRQAAGRGLQLLFYSVGIGQISSEVPQNLSASRPQDRQFILSSKKLLLSDSGFYLCAWSVGGKGYEQYFGPGTRLTVT.

By share, this clone counts as medium-sized (0.01 to 0.1%). CDR3 loop: CASSSPGQGAYNEQFF. CDR3 DNA sequence: TGTGCCAGCAGCTCCCCGGGACAGGGCGCCTACAATGAGCAGTTCTTC. This chain uses TRBV2 with TRBJ2-1; 9 bases agree with TRBD1. Trimming took 6 bases from V and 2 from J; bases not matched to a gene: 8. The CDR3 covers 16 residues. Germline V gene lookup returns CDR1 SNHLY and CDR2 FYNNEI.

This rearrangement joins TRBV18 to TRBJ2-7; TRBD1 agrees at 8 bases. V lost 3 bases to trimming and J lost 4 bases; unmatched junction nucleotides: 5. CDR3 length: 14 residues. In germline, CDR1 is KGHSH, CDR2 LQKENI. Written as DNA, the CDR3 is TGTGCCAGCTCACCGGCGGACAGGGAATACGAGCAGTACTTC. Its protein is CASSPADREYEQYF.

This rearrangement joins TRBV7-3 to TRBJ2-1; 7 positions agree with TRBD1. V trimming: 6 bases; J trimming: 6 bases; junction bases outside the gene matches: 8. The CDR3 sequence is 14 residues long. Germline V lookup: CDR1 SGHTA, CDR2 FQGTGA. CDR3 region: CASSRDSEGNEQFF. The CDR3 nucleotides read TGTGCCAGCAGTAGGGACAGCGAGGGCAATGAGCAGTTCTTC. Using reference TRBV7-3 and TRBJ2-1 for the parts outside the CDR3, the full variable domain is GAGVSQTPSNKVTEKGKYVELRCDPISGHTALYWYRQSLGQGPEFLIYFQGTGAADDSGLPNDRFFAVRPEGSVSTLKIQRTERGDSAVYLCASSRDSEGNEQFFGPGTRLTVL.

J is TRBJ1-5 and V is TRBV7-6; a weak D match, TRBD1 (6 bases). The CDR3 is 13 amino acids. Trimming left V 1 base short and J 9 bases short, with 10 bases between. The germline gives CDR1 SGHVS, CDR2 FNYEAQ. CDR3 region: CASSLEGGRPQHF. The CDR3, as DNA: TGTGCCAGCAGCTTAGAAGGGGGTAGGCCCCAGCATTTT.

The V and J genes are TRBV2 and TRBJ2-5, with D possibly matching TRBD1 (5 bases). Trimming shortened V by 4 bases and J by 2 bases, and 14 bases separated the two germline ends. CDR1 SNHLY and CDR2 FYNNEI come from the germline V gene. The CDR3 is 15 residues long. CDR3 DNA sequence: TGTGCCAGCAGTGGAGTAGGGGCTACACAAGAGACCCAGTACTTC. Translated, it gives CASSGVGATQETQYF. The full variable domain, with the rest looked up from reference TRBV2 and TRBJ2-5, is EPEVTQTPSHQVTQMGQEVILRCVPISNHLYFYWYRQILGQKVEFLVSFYNNEISEKSEIFDDQFSVERPDGSNFTLKIRSTKLEDSAMYFCASSGVGATQETQYFGPGTRLLVL.